One and the same sample provided the 24 T cell receptor beta chains below, sequenced in a study of blood T cell repertoires in COVID-19. The data were produced by immunoSEQ multiplex PCR, yet TCRdb's version contains in-frame clones alone and is incomplete. The table records tens of thousands of clones, more than 80% of them present only once. Specimen: peripheral blood. The receptors were gathered from a man between 60 and 75 years old in a cohort sampled during active COVID-19.

For this clone: Additional DNA sequences in this sample encode the identical CDR3. V usage is TRBV18 and J usage is TRBJ1-1, with unresolved D. CDR1 KGHSH and CDR2 LQKENI come from the germline V gene. The germline V and J ends were trimmed by 4 bases and 1 base, with 7 bases remaining between them. This CDR3 has 13 amino acids. The DNA of the CDR3 is TGTGCCAGCTCACTAGACAAGAACACTGAAGCTTTCTTT. This codes for CASSLDKNTEAFF.

The chain recombines TRBV21-1 with TRBJ1-5; whether TRBD1, the table's D call, matches the DNA was not checked. TRBV21-1 is a listed pseudogene. This CDR3 comprises 14 residues. DNA for the CDR3: TGTGCCAGCAGCAAGGGGCCGAGCTATCAGCCCCAGCATTTT. Translation gives CASSKGPSYQPQHF.

This chain connects TRBV7-8 to TRBJ1-2; D gene uncertain. The CDR3 runs 9 residues. The germline CDR1 and CDR2 sequences are SGHVS and FQNEAQ. V was cut by 5 bases and J by 11 bases, with 6 bases left in between. The CDR3 loop is CASSPGYTF. The CDR3 DNA follows: TGTGCCAGCAGCCCCGGTTACACCTTC.

This clone has a handful of counts. This rearrangement joins TRBV30 to TRBJ2-7; 10 nucleotides agree with TRBD1. The germline CDR1 and CDR2 sequences are GTSNPN and SVGIG (reference sequence). The CDR3 loop spans 15 amino acids. Trimming took 1 base from V and 2 from J; bases not matched to a gene: 5. CDR3 amino acids: CAWSAPGQGTYEQYF. The CDR3 DNA follows: TGTGCCTGGAGTGCCCCGGGACAGGGGACCTACGAGCAGTACTTC.

CDR3 sequence (DNA): TGTGCCACCAGTGATCGACTAGCGGGGGGGAACACGCAGTATTTT. As protein: CATSDRLAGGNTQYF. The chain is built from TRBV24-1 and TRBJ2-3, with 14 bases fitting TRBD2. The CDR3 runs to 15 residues. V lost 3 bases, J lost 9 bases, and 4 bases stayed unmatched. Looked up from germline, CDR1 is KGHDR and CDR2 is SFDVKD.

The rearrangement uses TRBV30 and TRBJ2-2; 12 positions agree with TRBD2. CDR1 GTSNPN and CDR2 SVGIG come from the germline V gene (reference sequence). The CDR3 runs to 17 residues. Trimming took 1 base from V and 4 from J; bases not matched to a gene: 7. Here the CDR3 reads CAWSGLAGAIPTGELFF. The DNA of the CDR3 is TGTGCCTGGAGTGGACTAGCGGGAGCAATCCCCACCGGGGAGCTGTTTTTT.

V is TRBV19 and J is TRBJ2-1; 7 nucleotides agree with TRBD2. V shed 8 bases, J shed 4 bases, and the junction held 17 bases outside the gene matches. Germline V gene data show CDR1 as LNHDA and CDR2 as SQIVND (reference sequence). This CDR3 spans 17 amino acids. CDR3 protein: CASGPALLASRYNEQFF. The CDR3 DNA follows: TGTGCCAGTGGACCCGCTCTACTAGCGTCTCGTTACAATGAGCAGTTCTTC.

The chain joins TRBV14 to TRBJ2-1; 10 bases align to TRBD2. The CDR3 consists of 16 residues. The junction had 15 bases not matched to a gene; V was cut back by 1 base and J by 15 bases. CDR1 and CDR2 (germline): SGHDN, FVKESK. CDR3 sequence: CASSQGVLAGYRGSFF. The CDR3 DNA sequence: TGTGCCAGCAGCCAAGGGGTACTAGCGGGATACCGGGGTTCGTTCTTC.

This chain links TRBV5-1 with TRBJ2-3; maybe TRBD1 (6 bases). Trimming pared 7 bases from V and 11 bases from J, leaving 17 bases between. CDR3 length: 12 amino acids. Germline V gene lookup returns CDR1 SGHRS and CDR2 YFSETQ. CDR3 loop: CASGDPPGEQYF. CDR3 DNA sequence: TGCGCCAGCGGGGACCCGCCAGGGGAGCAGTATTTT.

The genes are TRBV6-1 and TRBJ2-3; D remains ambiguous. Trimming stripped 0 bases from V and 10 bases from J, with 11 bases between. The CDR3 is 13 amino acids. CDR1 MNHNS and CDR2 SASEGT come from the germline V gene. CDR3 in amino acids: CASSEATRRAQYF. DNA for the CDR3: TGTGCCAGCAGTGAAGCGACAAGAAGAGCGCAGTATTTT.

V is TRBV21-1 and J is TRBJ2-3; TRBD2 is the table's D call, not checked against the DNA. TRBV21-1 is noted as a pseudogene. The CDR3 sequence is 15 residues long. The CDR3 nucleotides are TGTGCCAGTTCCGGGACTAGCAGGGGCACAGATACGCAGTATTTT. Translating it yields CASSGTSRGTDTQYF.

The chain couples TRBV12-3 or TRBV12-4 to TRBJ2-2, with D unclear. CDR3 size: 13 residues. Trimming took off 3 bases at V and 6 bases at J, with 8 bases between the two ends. CDR3 in DNA: TGTGCCAGCAGTTTCCATTTTGCCGGGGAGCTGTTTTTT. It codes for CASSFHFAGELFF.

CDR3 residues: CSASYQYNEQFF. CDR3 coding DNA: TGCAGTGCTAGTTACCAGTACAATGAGCAGTTCTTC. The chain is built from TRBV20-1 and TRBJ2-1; D gene unclear. The germline V and J ends were trimmed by 3 bases and 4 bases, with 7 bases remaining between them. This CDR3 has 12 amino acids. CDR1 DFQATT and CDR2 SNEGSKA come from the germline V gene (reference sequence).

This clone was recorded only once. V and J are TRBV11-3 and TRBJ2-1, with 7 bases aligning to TRBD1. This CDR3 contains 15 residues. Germline-derived CDR1 and CDR2 are SGHNT and YENEEA. After removal of 6 bases from V and 7 bases from J, the junction contained 12 bases not matched to a gene. In DNA form, the CDR3 reads TGTGCCAGCAGACAGGGGCAGGGGTATGCGAATGAGCAGTTCTTC. Protein product: CASRQGQGYANEQFF.

This clone was seen only a few times. The J gene is TRBJ2-2, the V gene TRBV28, with unresolved D. The CDR3 is 14 amino acids. V lost 8 bases and J lost 7, with 17 bases in between. Germline CDR1 is MDHEN and CDR2 is SYDVKM. The CDR3 here is CASSSRSLDGELFF. In DNA, the CDR3 is TGTGCCAGCTCCTCCCGGAGTTTGGACGGGGAGCTGTTTTTT.

The V gene is TRBV5-4, the J gene TRBJ2-7; D possibly corresponds to TRBD2 (7 bases). The germline gives CDR1 SGHNT, CDR2 YYREEE (reference sequence). The CDR3 sequence is 13 residues long. Trimming cost V 0 bases and J 6 bases, with 10 bases left between them. This chain's CDR3 is CASSLGGGSEQYF. The DNA for the CDR3 is TGTGCCAGCAGCTTGGGCGGGGGCAGCGAGCAGTACTTC.

This clone was observed once. This chain links TRBV19 with TRBJ1-6, with 10 nucleotides matching TRBD1. Germline assignment: CDR1 LNHDA and CDR2 SQIVND (reference sequence). With V trimmed by 4 bases and J by 10 bases, 7 bases remained unmatched. The CDR3 has 15 amino acids. CDR3 in amino acids: CASSTTGTGVSPLHF. CDR3 sequence (DNA): TGTGCCAGTAGTACAACCGGGACAGGGGTATCACCCCTCCACTTT.

The V and J genes are TRBV5-5 and TRBJ2-7; D perhaps matches TRBD1 (5 bases). The CDR3 runs to 14 residues. V dropped 0 bases and J dropped 2 bases, with 9 bases sitting between them. Germline lookup yields CDR1 SGHKS and CDR2 YYEKEE (reference sequence). For the CDR3, the DNA is TGTGCCAGCAGCTTGGGGTGGGGCACCTACGAGCAGTACTTC. Its translation is CASSLGWGTYEQYF.

The chain links TRBV29-1 to TRBJ1-1; D is perhaps TRBD1 (6 bases). Germline CDR1 reads SQVTM; CDR2 reads ANQGSEA. The CDR3 runs to 13 residues. V lost 4 bases and J 1 base, leaving 10 bases between the germline ends. CDR3 DNA sequence: TGCAGCGTTGGACGGGGACAGAACACTGAAGCTTTCTTT. Protein sequence: CSVGRGQNTEAFF.

The table lists this clone with a few counts. This chain uses TRBV11-2 with TRBJ2-2, with 7 nucleotides matching TRBD2. The length of the CDR3 is 17 residues. Germline-derived CDR1 and CDR2 are SGHAT and FQNNGV. The ends lost 5 bases at V and 6 bases at J; junction bases unmatched: 15. Written as DNA, the CDR3 is TGTGCCAGCAGCCCCCGCGGGGGAGTAACCGGCGCCGGGGAGCTGTTTTTT. This codes for CASSPRGGVTGAGELFF.

J is TRBJ2-3 and V is TRBV10-3; D ambiguous. Germline assignment: CDR1 ENHRY and CDR2 SYGVKD. Trimming removed 6 bases from V and 0 bases from J, with 10 bases in between. The CDR3 sequence is 14 residues long. CDR3 sequence: CAISRDISTDTQYF. The DNA of the CDR3 is TGTGCCATCAGCCGCGACATTAGCACAGATACGCAGTATTTT.

The V gene is TRBV6-5, the J gene TRBJ1-1; 9 bases are a match to TRBD1. Per germline, CDR1 MNHEY and CDR2 SVGAGI. The V and J ends lost 5 bases and 0 bases, in that order; junction bases with no gene match: 1. The length of the CDR3 is 14 residues. CDR3 DNA: TGTGCCAGCAGTCGGGACAGGGTGAACACTGAAGCTTTCTTT. Translation gives CASSRDRVNTEAFF.

The chain recombines TRBV5-6 with TRBJ2-5, with 7 positions matching TRBD2. The germline V gene has CDR1 SGHDT and CDR2 YYEEEE. The CDR3 sequence is 14 residues long. The V and J ends lost 0 bases and 1 base, in that order; junction bases with no gene match: 0. The CDR3 loop reads CASSLGGSQETQYF. DNA for the CDR3: TGTGCCAGCAGCTTGGGCGGGAGCCAAGAGACCCAGTACTTC.

The V and J genes are TRBV29-1 and TRBJ1-4, with D possibly TRBD1 on 6 matching bases. Trimming removed 5 bases at V and 2 bases at J, with 15 bases between. This CDR3 has 15 amino acids. Germline CDR1 reads SQVTM; CDR2 reads ANQGSEA. The CDR3 bases are TGCAGCGTTTCAACACCGGGGGGCACTAATGAAAAACTGTTTTTT. This encodes CSVSTPGGTNEKLFF.